The 22 T cell receptor beta chains presented below share a single source sample, sequenced in a study of CD8+CD57+ T cells in acquired aplastic anemia. Using genomic DNA as the template, TCR beta VDJ and CDR3 profiling was carried out. TCRdb re-derived calls from the reads in MiXCR, one entry per CDR3 protein. Of 200,000 to 300,000 distinct CDR3 sequences listed, roughly half are singletons. Sequencing involved patients with CD8+CD57+ cell expansion previously shown by flow cytometry. The sample was sorted CD4+, CD8+, or CD8+CD57+ T cells (not recorded which) from PBMCs. These receptors were collected from a human donor with aplastic anemia.

The CDR3 loop is CAIRGQGNGELFF. Written as DNA, the CDR3 is TGTGCCATCAGGGGACAGGGAAACGGGGAGCTGTTTTTT. V gene TRBV10-3 combines with J gene TRBJ2-2; 9 bases are a match to TRBD1. CDR3 length equals 13 residues. From germline, CDR1 is ENHRY and CDR2 SYGVKD. Trimming removed 6 bases from V and 7 bases from J; junction bases left unmatched: 3.

A note on this clonotype: A junction boundary mismatches the germline segment, possibly from a read error. The chain recombines TRBV4-1 with TRBJ1-1; D gene uncertain. From germline, CDR1 is MGHRA and CDR2 YSYEKL. This CDR3 spans 16 amino acids. The CDR3 nucleotides read TGCGCCAGCAGCCAAGAAGGAGGCAGCTGGAACGCTGAAGCTTTCTTT. This sequence encodes CASSQEGGSWNAEAFF.

This clonotype showed up many times. This chain links TRBV15 with TRBJ1-6; D is ambiguous. The CDR3 consists of 15 residues. Trimming left V 0 bases short and J 6 bases short, with 9 bases between. Germline loops: CDR1 LNHNV, CDR2 YYDKDF (reference sequence). As DNA, the CDR3 is TGTGCCACCAGCAGAGATTCCAGGCCTAATTCACCCCTCCACTTT. It translates to CATSRDSRPNSPLHF.

This clonotype was observed many times. The V gene is TRBV4-3, the J gene TRBJ2-7, with no clear D. Germline lookup yields CDR1 LGHNA and CDR2 YSLEER. V lost 1 base and J 0 bases, leaving 10 bases between the germline ends. This CDR3 is built from 15 residues. The CDR3 sequence: CASSQGPGSSYEQYF. The CDR3, as DNA: TGCGCCAGCAGCCAAGGTCCTGGGTCCTCCTACGAGCAGTACTTC.

At least ten counts were recorded for this clonotype. The chain uses TRBV5-1 and TRBJ2-3; 9 nucleotides match TRBD2. With 0 bases clipped from V and 2 bases from J, the junction kept 1 base outside the gene matches. This CDR3 has 15 amino acids. Per the germline V gene, CDR1 is SGHRS and CDR2 is YFSETQ. In DNA form, the CDR3 reads TGCGCCAGCAGCTTGGCTAGCGGGGTCACAGATACGCAGTATTTT. This translates into CASSLASGVTDTQYF.

The chain carries TRBV20-1 and TRBJ1-6; 7 nucleotides agree with TRBD1. Trimming took 4 bases from V and 7 from J; bases not matched to a gene: 4. The CDR3 sequence is 13 residues long. Germline V lookup: CDR1 DFQATT, CDR2 SNEGSKA (reference sequence). The CDR3 DNA is TGCAGTGCTAAGGAGGACAGGAATTCACCCCTCCACTTT. It yields the protein CSAKEDRNSPLHF.

The chain recombines TRBV6-1 with TRBJ2-1; the D gene is possibly TRBD1 (6 bases). V lost 9 bases and J lost 6, with 9 bases in between. The germline V gene has CDR1 MNHNS and CDR2 SASEGT. There are 11 residues in the CDR3. The DNA for the CDR3 is TGTGCCAGTAGACAGGTCAATGAGCAGTTCTTC. This sequence encodes CASRQVNEQFF.

V gene TRBV2 combines with J gene TRBJ1-6; D remains unclear. There are 12 residues in the CDR3. Trimming left V 6 bases short and J 7 bases short, with 7 bases between. The V gene's germline CDR1 is SNHLY and CDR2 FYNNEI. Here the CDR3 reads CASRLSNSPLHF. CDR3 nucleotide sequence: TGTGCCAGCAGACTTTCCAATTCACCCCTCCACTTT. Using reference TRBV2 and TRBJ1-6 for the parts outside the CDR3, the full variable domain is EPEVTQTPSHQVTQMGQEVILRCVPISNHLYFYWYRQILGQKVEFLVSFYNNEISEKSEIFDDQFSVERPDGSNFTLKIRSTKLEDSAMYFCASRLSNSPLHFGNGTRLTVT.

This clonotype was counted many times. V usage is TRBV27 and J usage is TRBJ2-5; either TRBD1 or TRBD2 may fit D (5 bases each). Germline V lookup: CDR1 MNHEY, CDR2 SMNVEV (reference sequence). V was clipped by 8 bases and J by 3 bases, with 10 bases between them. The CDR3 runs to 12 residues. The CDR3 DNA is TGTGCCAGCCGGGACGCAAAAGAGACCCAGTACTTC. Residues: CASRDAKETQYF.

The chain employs TRBV11-1 and TRBJ1-4, with unresolved D. The CDR3 loop spans 16 amino acids. V dropped 1 base and J dropped 8 bases, with 17 bases sitting between them. Germline-derived CDR1 and CDR2 are SGHAT and FQDESV (reference sequence). CDR3 in DNA: TGTGCCAGCAGCTTAGGAGTAGTCACGTCTGGGGAAAAACTGTTTTTT. It encodes CASSLGVVTSGEKLFF. The variable domain in full, with the rest retrieved from reference TRBV11-1 and TRBJ1-4, is EAEVAQSPRYKITEKSQAVAFWCDPISGHATLYWYRQILGQGPELLVQFQDESVVDDSQLPKDRFSAERLKGVDSTLKIQPAELGDSAMYLCASSLGVVTSGEKLFFGSGTQLSVL.

This clonotype occurred once. The chain uses TRBV19 and TRBJ2-6; TRBD2 is a possible D gene (6 bases). V lost 10 bases and J 4 bases, leaving 17 bases between the germline ends. Germline V gene sequence: CDR1 LNHDA, CDR2 SQIVND (reference sequence). CDR3 length equals 15 residues. The CDR3 protein is CANTGRDSGANVLTF. The DNA for the CDR3 is TGTGCCAATACGGGCAGGGACTCCGGGGCCAACGTCCTGACTTTC. Full variable domain (missing parts from reference TRBV19 and TRBJ2-6): DGGITQSPKYLFRKEGQNVTLSCEQNLNHDAMYWYRQDPGQGLRLIYYSQIVNDFQKGDIAEGYSVSREKKESFPLTVTSAQKNPTAFYLCANTGRDSGANVLTFGAGSRLTVL.

The chain links TRBV29-1 to TRBJ2-7, with D possibly matching TRBD1 (5 bases). The V end was cut by 8 bases, the J end by 3 bases, with 17 bases between. The V gene's germline CDR1 is SQVTM and CDR2 ANQGSEA. This CDR3 has 13 amino acids. This chain's CDR3 is CSLTENKVYEQYF. The CDR3 nucleotides are TGCAGCTTGACAGAAAACAAGGTCTACGAGCAGTACTTC.

Comment on this clonotype: Being one base from a much bigger clone, this may be a read error. V and J are TRBV11-2 and TRBJ1-1; TRBD1 is a possible D gene (6 bases). CDR1 SGHAT and CDR2 FQNNGV come from the germline V gene. Trimming took 1 base from V and 10 from J, leaving 16 bases between them. The CDR3 is 14 amino acids. CDR3 in amino acids: CASSLGGRSGRAFF. In DNA form, the CDR3 reads TGTGCCAGCAGCTTAGGGGGGCGTTCGGGGAGAGCTTTCTTT.

The gene calls are TRBV29-1 and TRBJ2-7; D not resolved. Germline V gene sequence: CDR1 SQVTM, CDR2 ANQGSEA. Trimming stripped 4 bases from V and 1 base from J, with 5 bases between. The CDR3 is made up of 11 amino acids. The DNA of the CDR3 is TGCAGCGTTGCCGTTTCCTACGAGCAGTACTTC. It yields the protein CSVAVSYEQYF.

The rearrangement uses TRBV20-1 and TRBJ2-1, with TRBD1 matching 9 bases. Germline V lookup: CDR1 DFQATT, CDR2 SNEGSKA (reference sequence). The length of the CDR3 is 15 residues. Germline trimming cut 4 bases from V and 0 bases from J; bases unmatched to any gene: 4. CDR3 region: CSANRGLSSYNEQFF. The CDR3, as DNA: TGCAGTGCTAACAGGGGGCTGAGCTCCTACAATGAGCAGTTCTTC.

As regards this clonotype: A read error may produce the germline difference seen at one junction end. The V call is TRBV7-7, the J call TRBJ1-5, with D unclear. The germline V gene has CDR1 SSHAT and CDR2 FNYEAQ (reference sequence). The CDR3 contains 15 residues. The CDR3 region has the DNA TGTGCTAGCAGCTTTCTTGACCCGGGCAATCAGCCCCAGCATTTT. It encodes CASSFLDPGNQPQHF.

This clonotype occurred many times. The chain is built from TRBV24-1 and TRBJ1-5; the D is unclear. There are 15 residues in the CDR3. Germline V gives CDR1 KGHDR, CDR2 SFDVKD. The V and J ends lost 3 bases and 3 bases respectively, with 11 bases between them. This CDR3 is CATSDRVRTNQPQHF. The CDR3 coding sequence is TGTGCCACCAGTGATCGGGTCAGGACCAATCAGCCCCAGCATTTT.

To note about this clonotype: The junction departs from the called germline gene at one end, perhaps through a read error. The chain links TRBV19 to TRBJ2-7; 12 bases agree with TRBD2. From germline, CDR1 is LNHDA and CDR2 SQIVND (reference sequence). The CDR3 covers 16 residues. The CDR3 nucleotides are TGTGCCAGTAGTACCCCGACCGGGACTAGCGGGTACGTGCAGTACTTC. This sequence encodes CASSTPTGTSGYVQYF.

This clonotype was seen at least ten times. The chain carries TRBV7-8 and TRBJ2-7; 7 bases map to TRBD1. Per germline, CDR1 SGHVS and CDR2 FQNEAQ. CDR3 length: 15 residues. V lost 5 bases to trimming and J lost 2 bases; unmatched junction nucleotides: 9. CDR3 amino acids: CASSPRQGWTYEQYF. The CDR3 DNA is TGTGCCAGCAGCCCCAGACAGGGTTGGACCTACGAGCAGTACTTC.

This clonotype was seen a handful of times. V and J are TRBV6-5 and TRBJ2-2; tentative D call: TRBD1 (5 bases). The CDR3 length is 15 residues. V lost 4 bases, J lost 0 bases, and 9 bases lay in between. CDR1 is MNHEY, CDR2 SVGAGI, per germline. In DNA, the CDR3 is TGTGCCAGCAGTTCAGGGTACCCGAACACCGGGGAGCTGTTTTTT. Protein product: CASSSGYPNTGELFF.

The gene calls are TRBV9 and TRBJ2-7; D not certain. V lost 4 bases and J 6 bases, leaving 17 bases between the germline ends. The CDR3 sequence is 14 residues long. Germline-derived CDR1 and CDR2 are SGDLS and YYNGEE. CDR3 DNA: TGTGCCAGCAGCCAAGATGACGGAACCTGCGAGCAGTACTTC. As protein: CASSQDDGTCEQYF.

This clonotype has at least ten counts. V and J are TRBV20-1 and TRBJ2-7; 11 bases are a match to TRBD2. V shed 5 bases and J 1 base; nucleotides not matched to a gene: 4. There are 14 residues in the CDR3. Germline assignment: CDR1 DFQATT and CDR2 SNEGSKA (reference sequence). The CDR3 protein is CSAPRLAGSYEQYF. The CDR3 coding sequence is TGCAGTGCTCCCAGACTAGCGGGATCCTACGAGCAGTACTTC.